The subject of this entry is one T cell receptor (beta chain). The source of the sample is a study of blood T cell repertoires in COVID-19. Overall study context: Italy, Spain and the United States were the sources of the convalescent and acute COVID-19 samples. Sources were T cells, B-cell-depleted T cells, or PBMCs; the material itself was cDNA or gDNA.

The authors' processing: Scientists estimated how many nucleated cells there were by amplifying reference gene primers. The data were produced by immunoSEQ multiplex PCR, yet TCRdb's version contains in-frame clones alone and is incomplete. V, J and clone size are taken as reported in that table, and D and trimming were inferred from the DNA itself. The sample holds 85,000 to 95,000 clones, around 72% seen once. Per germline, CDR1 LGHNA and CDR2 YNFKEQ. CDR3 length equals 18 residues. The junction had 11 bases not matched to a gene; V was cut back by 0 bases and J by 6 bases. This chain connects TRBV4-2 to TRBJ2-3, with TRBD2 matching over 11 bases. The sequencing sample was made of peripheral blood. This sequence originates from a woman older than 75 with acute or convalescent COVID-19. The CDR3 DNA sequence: TGTGCCAGCAGCCAAGATATTGTGGCTAGCGGGGGGAAGGATACGCAGTATTTT. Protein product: CASSQDIVASGGKDTQYF.